This T cell receptor beta chain is drawn from a study of cytomegalovirus exposure and HLA in healthy donors. Nominally healthy donors were sampled, though unrecorded immune exposures were likely. General observations from the study: The authors later found most CMV-associated TCR beta chains appeared HLA-restricted.

Primers included in the PCR were 60 Vbeta and 13 Jbeta primers. Libraries were prepared by immunoSEQ multiplex PCR; TCRdb keeps only in-frame clonotypes and omits some of them. The data show more than 100,000 clones, around 86% seen once. This clone was seen a single time. Its antigen remains unknown. The V gene lost 5 bases and the J gene lost 12 bases, with 22 bases spanning the gap. Germline CDR1 is SGHTA and CDR2 is FQGNSA. The CDR3 consists of 15 residues. Sequenced input: PBMCs. The clonotype was recovered from a man under 40 in good health and CMV-seronegative. The chain carries TRBV7-2 and TRBJ1-4; D gene ambiguous. The CDR3 DNA follows: TGTGCCAGCAGCCCAGACGTTGGGTCGAGGAAACAACTGTTTTTT. Amino acid sequence: CASSPDVGSRKQLFF.